This entry lists 30 T cell receptor beta chains sequenced from one sample in a study of control samples from healthy donors and cancer patients. TCRdb keeps only in-frame clones here, not all; method: immunoSEQ multiplex PCR. The sample has about 170,000 clones, roughly 91% seen once. Material for sequencing was blood. The source of these receptors is a woman in her 30s in good health.

V is TRBV29-1 and J is TRBJ1-2, with D maybe TRBD1 (5 bases). CDR1 is SQVTM and CDR2 is ANQGSEA in the germline V gene. The CDR3 sequence is 12 residues long. V lost 6 bases, J lost 4 bases, and 12 bases lay in between. The CDR3 sequence: CSVGTGTYGYTF. For the CDR3, the DNA is TGCAGCGTCGGGACTGGTACCTATGGCTACACCTTC.

V and J are TRBV6-2 or TRBV6-3 and TRBJ2-2; D not certain. The germline V gene encodes CDR1 MNHEY and CDR2 SVGEGT. The CDR3 covers 12 residues. Trimming cost V 2 bases and J 9 bases, with 7 bases left between them. Here the CDR3 DNA reads TGTGCCAGCAGTTACGCTCCCCGGGAGCTGTTTTTT. It codes for CASSYAPRELFF.

The rearrangement links TRBV7-6 to TRBJ2-1; 11 bases map to TRBD1. Germline V gene sequence: CDR1 SGHVS, CDR2 FNYEAQ. This CDR3 has 16 amino acids. V lost 4 bases, J lost 2 bases, and 4 bases stayed unmatched. The CDR3 nucleotides are TGTGCCAGCAGCTGGCCGGGACAGGGGGCCTACAATGAGCAGTTCTTC. Translated, it gives CASSWPGQGAYNEQFF. The full variable domain, its missing parts supplied by reference TRBV7-6 and TRBJ2-1, is GAGVSQSPRYKVTKRGQDVALRCDPISGHVSLYWYRQALGQGPEFLTYFNYEAQQDKSGLPNDRFSAERPEGSISTLTIQRTEQRDSAMYRCASSWPGQGAYNEQFFGPGTRLTVL.

The gene calls are TRBV6-5 and TRBJ1-1, with D unresolved. Germline assignment: CDR1 MNHEY and CDR2 SVGAGI. The V and J ends lost 3 bases and 8 bases respectively, with 10 bases between them. The CDR3 loop spans 12 amino acids. The CDR3 DNA reads as TGTGCCAGCAGTTATCCGGGGAGGGAAGCTTTCTTT. Translation gives CASSYPGREAFF.

This clone was observed once. This rearrangement joins TRBV29-1 to TRBJ2-1; 8 bases map to TRBD1. Looked up from germline, CDR1 is SQVTM and CDR2 is ANQGSEA. The trim removed 3 bases at V and 7 bases at J, leaving 8 bases unmatched. The CDR3 length is 14 residues. The CDR3 here is CSVDPQGAINEQFF. CDR3 nucleotide sequence: TGCAGCGTTGACCCCCAGGGGGCGATTAATGAGCAGTTCTTC.

The rearrangement uses TRBV23-1 and TRBJ1-4; D is perhaps TRBD1 (5 bases). TRBV23-1 is known as an ORF, though its function is uncertain. Trimming took 4 bases from V and 5 from J, leaving 14 bases between them. The CDR3 covers 15 residues. CDR3 in DNA: TGCGCCAGCAGTCGGGCGAAGGGGAGAAATGAAAAACTGTTTTTT. Its protein is CASSRAKGRNEKLFF.

This clone has more than one count but fewer than ten. The V call is TRBV4-1, the J call TRBJ2-1; TRBD1 matches at 7 bases. Germline CDR1 and CDR2: MGHRA and YSYEKL. Trimming cost V 0 bases and J 4 bases; bases outside gene matches: 6. The CDR3 has 16 amino acids. The CDR3 spells CASSQDPGQLYNEQFF. CDR3 DNA sequence: TGCGCCAGCAGCCAAGACCCGGGACAGCTGTACAATGAGCAGTTCTTC.

The chain is built from TRBV18 and TRBJ1-5, with D possibly being TRBD1 (5 bases). CDR1 is KGHSH, CDR2 LQKENI, per germline. Trimming removed 5 bases from V and 6 bases from J, with 11 bases in between. This CDR3 has 13 amino acids. The CDR3 loop is CASSSQGGQPQHF. DNA for the CDR3: TGTGCCAGCTCATCCCAGGGTGGTCAGCCCCAGCATTTT.

In this sample, this clone turned up once. In the same sample, other DNA sequences code for this CDR3. The J gene is TRBJ1-1, the V gene TRBV5-1; maybe TRBD1 (5 bases). The CDR3 length is 14 residues. Germline CDR1 and CDR2: SGHRS and YFSETQ. V dropped 0 bases and J dropped 4 bases, with 10 bases sitting between them. CDR3 nucleotide sequence: TGCGCCAGCAGCTTGGTGGGGGGTTCCACTGAAGCTTTCTTT. It is translated as CASSLVGGSTEAFF.

The chain is built from TRBV7-3 and TRBJ2-3, with 7 bases aligning to TRBD2. Germline assignment: CDR1 SGHTA and CDR2 FQGTGA. Unmatched junction bases numbered 6, after V lost 5 bases and J lost 1 base. The CDR3 is 15 amino acids. CDR3 loop: CASSETSVRTDTQYF. For the CDR3, the DNA is TGTGCCAGCAGCGAAACTAGCGTCCGCACAGATACGCAGTATTTT.

This chain links TRBV5-1 with TRBJ1-1; the D gene is possibly TRBD1 (5 bases). Germline V lookup: CDR1 SGHRS, CDR2 YFSETQ. V was cut by 4 bases and J by 0 bases, with 13 bases left in between. The length of the CDR3 is 15 residues. CDR3 protein: CASSAGGSVNTEAFF. The CDR3 DNA sequence: TGCGCCAGCAGCGCGGGGGGATCAGTGAACACTGAAGCTTTCTTT.

The chain joins TRBV2 to TRBJ1-2, with 11 bases identical to TRBD1. The CDR3 is made up of 15 amino acids. V dropped 6 bases and J dropped 0; count of bases not matched to a gene: 3. The germline gives CDR1 SNHLY, CDR2 FYNNEI. The CDR3 nucleotides read TGTGCCAGCAGCCGGACAGGGGGCTCTAACTATGGCTACACCTTC. Translated: CASSRTGGSNYGYTF.

For this clone: The sample has other DNA sequences that encode this CDR3 too. The CDR3 sequence is CATSRGGSSYNEQFF. For the CDR3, the DNA is TGTGCCACCAGCAGAGGGGGCAGCTCCTACAATGAGCAGTTCTTC. The rearrangement links TRBV15 to TRBJ2-1; TRBD1 is a possible D gene (5 bases). Germline lookup yields CDR1 LNHNV and CDR2 YYDKDF (reference sequence). The CDR3 spans 15 residues. The V gene lost 1 base and the J gene lost 0 bases, with 7 bases spanning the gap.

This chain joins TRBV3-1 (or the pseudogene TRBV3-2) and TRBJ1-6; the D gene is possibly TRBD1 (5 bases). Germline loops: CDR1 LGHDT, CDR2 YNNKEL (reference sequence). Trimming left V 1 base short and J 9 bases short, with 13 bases between. The CDR3 has 15 amino acids. CDR3 residues: CASSQGGGTGSPLHF. Written as DNA, the CDR3 is TGTGCCAGCAGCCAAGGGGGGGGTACTGGTTCACCCCTCCACTTT.

This clone was observed a few times. The CDR3 protein is CASSAQYNEQFF. The CDR3 bases are TGTGCCAGCAGTGCGCAGTACAATGAGCAGTTCTTC. The chain is built from TRBV2 and TRBJ2-1; D remains ambiguous. Trimming removed 4 bases from V and 4 bases from J, with 5 bases in between. Germline CDR1 is SNHLY and CDR2 is FYNNEI. CDR3 size: 12 residues.

The chain couples TRBV19 to TRBJ1-2, with no clear D. Trimming removed 3 bases from V and 3 bases from J, with 11 bases in between. The CDR3 spans 14 residues. Germline values: CDR1 LNHDA, CDR2 SQIVND (reference sequence). The CDR3 nucleotides are TGTGCCAGTAGTATCGGCGTGGGCCACTATGGCTACACCTTC. Translated: CASSIGVGHYGYTF.

The rearrangement uses TRBV7-2 and TRBJ2-3; D is unresolved. In germline, CDR1 is SGHTA, CDR2 FQGNSA. The CDR3 has 12 amino acids. V shed 1 base and J shed 4 bases, with 3 bases lying between them. CDR3 nucleotide sequence: TGTGCCAGCAGCTTAGGGGCAGATACGCAGTATTTT. Its protein product is CASSLGADTQYF.

The chain links TRBV30 to TRBJ1-5; a possible D gene is TRBD1 (6 bases). With 0 bases removed from V and 2 bases from J, the gap between germline ends came to 8 bases. The CDR3 length is 14 residues. Germline V CDR1 and CDR2: GTSNPN, SVGIG (reference sequence). CDR3 in amino acids: CAWSVQGRNQPQHF. For the CDR3, the DNA is TGTGCCTGGAGTGTACAGGGTCGCAATCAGCCCCAGCATTTT. Complete variable domain (other parts from reference TRBV30 and TRBJ1-5): SQTIHQWPATLVQPVGSPLSLECTVEGTSNPNLYWYRQAAGRGLQLLFYSVGIGQISSEVPQNLSASRPQDRQFILSSKKLLLSDSGFYLCAWSVQGRNQPQHFGDGTRLSIL.

This chain uses TRBV5-8 with TRBJ1-4; D gene ambiguous. CDR1 SGHTS and CDR2 YDEGEE come from the germline V gene. Deletions cut 5 bases from V and 11 bases from J, with 7 bases between. This CDR3 has 10 amino acids. This CDR3 reads CASRDNKLFF. The CDR3 DNA sequence: TGTGCCAGCAGAGACAATAAACTGTTTTTT.

The chain recombines TRBV28 with TRBJ1-4; D may be TRBD1 (5 bases). The V and J ends lost 3 bases and 2 bases respectively, with 10 bases between them. CDR1 is MDHEN, CDR2 SYDVKM, per germline. CDR3 length: 15 amino acids. CDR3 loop: CASSLGGGTNEKLFF. As DNA, the CDR3 is TGTGCCAGCAGTTTGGGCGGGGGGACTAATGAAAAACTGTTTTTT.

About this clone itself: This CDR3 is also generated by other DNA sequences in the sample. The rearrangement joins TRBV19 to TRBJ2-7; D call uncertain. Between the trimmed V and J ends, which lost 3 bases and 4 bases, there was a span of 7 bases. Germline CDR1 and CDR2: LNHDA and SQIVND (reference sequence). The CDR3 has 12 residues. The CDR3 nucleotides are TGTGCCAGTAGTATTGTTGGGTACGAGCAGTACTTC. The encoded protein is CASSIVGYEQYF.

A single count supports this clone. J is TRBJ1-4 and V is TRBV5-1, with 10 bases matching TRBD1. V was pared by 2 bases and J by 7 bases, with 5 bases of the junction left unmatched. The CDR3 has 15 amino acids. The germline V gene has CDR1 SGHRS and CDR2 YFSETQ. Written as DNA, the CDR3 is TGCGCCAGCAGCTTCGGGACAGGGGAGGGTGAAAAACTGTTTTTT. Translated, it gives CASSFGTGEGEKLFF.

Only one count was recorded for this clone. The chain uses TRBV18 and TRBJ1-1; 9 bases are shared with TRBD1. In germline, CDR1 is KGHSH, CDR2 LQKENI. The CDR3 totals 14 residues. V trimming: 4 bases; J trimming: 5 bases; junction bases outside the gene matches: 5. The CDR3: CASSLATGGTEAFF. In DNA, the CDR3 is TGTGCCAGCTCACTTGCGACAGGGGGTACTGAAGCTTTCTTT.

The genes are TRBV9 and TRBJ1-5; TRBD1 is a possible D gene (6 bases). There are 16 residues in the CDR3. Germline V gene data show CDR1 as SGDLS and CDR2 as YYNGEE. V lost 4 bases and J 3 bases, leaving 17 bases between the germline ends. In DNA, the CDR3 is TGTGCCAGCAGCCCCCGTGGACAGAACCACAATCAGCCCCAGCATTTT. Translation: CASSPRGQNHNQPQHF. The full variable domain, with the rest looked up from reference TRBV9 and TRBJ1-5, is DSGVTQTPKHLITATGQRVTLRCSPRSGDLSVYWYQQSLDQGLQFLIQYYNGEERAKGNILERFSAQQFPDLHSELNLSSLELGDSALYFCASSPRGQNHNQPQHFGDGTRLSIL.

This chain uses TRBV28 with TRBJ2-3; TRBD2 matches at 15 bases. The V gene's germline CDR1 is MDHEN and CDR2 SYDVKM. The J segment lost 4 bases and the V segment lost 1 base, leaving 6 bases of the junction unmatched. The CDR3 loop spans 18 amino acids. The DNA of the CDR3 is TGTGCCAGCAGTTTATACAGGACTAGCGGGAGGGCCGCAGATACGCAGTATTTT. Translated: CASSLYRTSGRAADTQYF.

The chain combines TRBV7-2 with TRBJ2-1; 12 bases fit TRBD2. The germline V gene has CDR1 SGHTA and CDR2 FQGNSA. The J segment lost 7 bases and the V segment lost 5 bases, leaving 6 bases of the junction unmatched. The CDR3 runs 15 residues. The CDR3 region has the DNA TGTGCCAGCAGCACCGCTAGCGGGAGGGTTAATGAGCAGTTCTTC. It translates to CASSTASGRVNEQFF.

This rearrangement joins TRBV6-9 to TRBJ1-1; D perhaps matches TRBD1 (5 bases). The V end was cut by 2 bases, the J end by 3 bases, with 10 bases between. The CDR3 has 14 residues. Germline V gene data show CDR1 as MNHGY and CDR2 as SVAAGI. The CDR3 region is CASSYTPRDTEAFF. CDR3 nucleotides: TGTGCCAGCAGTTATACCCCCAGGGACACTGAAGCTTTCTTT.

CDR3: CASSEPGMANTIYF. The CDR3 nucleotides are TGTGCCAGCAGTGAACCGGGGATGGCAAACACCATATATTTT. The genes are TRBV6-1 and TRBJ1-3; D is uncertain. Germline lookup yields CDR1 MNHNS and CDR2 SASEGT. The CDR3 loop spans 14 amino acids. The V end was cut by 2 bases, the J end by 6 bases, with 11 bases between.

The chain is built from TRBV6-6 and TRBJ1-1; D is uncertain. Germline loops: CDR1 MNHNY, CDR2 SVGAGI (reference sequence). V lost 0 bases to trimming and J lost 4 bases, with 6 bases between them. The CDR3 loop spans 13 amino acids. In nucleotides, the CDR3 is TGTGCCAGCAGTTACTCGGATGTCACTGAAGCTTTCTTT. Encoded protein: CASSYSDVTEAFF.

The J gene is TRBJ2-7, the V gene TRBV12-5; D gene ambiguous. V shed 1 base and J shed 2 bases, with 3 bases lying between them. The CDR3 runs to 12 residues. CDR1 and CDR2 (germline): LGHNT, FRNRAP. In nucleotides, the CDR3 is TGTGCTAGTGGTTTGGGACCCTACGAGCAGTACTTC. Translated, it gives CASGLGPYEQYF.